Below are 19 T cell receptor beta chains sequenced from a single sample in a study of blood T cell repertoires in COVID-19. This table comes from immunoSEQ multiplex PCR, and its TCRdb copy is limited to in-frame clones, with some not included. The sample gives about 59,000 clones, around three quarters of which show up once; approximately 3.5% is in the top ten. Specimen: peripheral blood. These receptors came from a man in his 60s with acute or convalescent COVID-19.

The gene calls are TRBV27 and TRBJ1-5; TRBD1 might be the D (6 bases). Germline CDR1 is MNHEY and CDR2 is SMNVEV (reference sequence). This CDR3 is built from 13 residues. V was pared by 2 bases and J by 4 bases, with 6 bases between. CDR3: CASSLRGNQPQHF. Written as DNA, the CDR3 is TGTGCCAGCAGTTTAAGGGGGAATCAGCCCCAGCATTTT.

This chain uses TRBV5-1 with TRBJ2-1; D is possibly TRBD1 (5 bases). The germline V gene has CDR1 SGHRS and CDR2 YFSETQ. V lost 0 bases to trimming and J lost 8 bases, with 9 bases between them. This CDR3 has 13 residues. The CDR3 loop is CASSLVGADEQFF. CDR3 in DNA: TGCGCCAGCAGCTTGGTAGGGGCGGATGAGCAGTTCTTC.

The chain combines TRBV18 with TRBJ2-5, with 8 bases fitting TRBD2. V dropped 2 bases and J dropped 3; count of bases not matched to a gene: 5. CDR1 and CDR2 from the germline V gene are KGHSH and LQKENI. CDR3 size: 15 residues. DNA of the CDR3: TGTGCCAGCTCACCAGGAGCGGGAGAAGAAGAGACCCAGTACTTC. Translated, it gives CASSPGAGEEETQYF.

The chain links TRBV24-1 to TRBJ2-1; D may correspond to TRBD1 or TRBD2 (11 bases each). This CDR3 is built from 19 residues. The V gene's germline CDR1 is KGHDR and CDR2 SFDVKD. V was trimmed by 10 bases and J by 10 bases, leaving 37 bases between them. The CDR3 spells CATSSGGQGALAGGPEQFF. CDR3 nucleotide sequence: TGTGCCACTTCCTCGGGTGGACAGGGGGCATTAGCGGGAGGGCCAGAGCAGTTCTTC.

This clone showed up just a few times. The chain joins TRBV7-2 to TRBJ1-1; the D gene is possibly TRBD1 (6 bases). CDR3 size: 13 residues. Trimming took 4 bases from V and 0 from J, leaving 6 bases between them. Germline V gene data show CDR1 as SGHTA and CDR2 as FQGNSA. The CDR3: CASSWTVNTEAFF. The DNA of the CDR3 is TGTGCCAGCAGCTGGACAGTGAACACTGAAGCTTTCTTT.

The chain combines TRBV5-1 with TRBJ2-7; 7 bases align to TRBD1. V was pared by 0 bases and J by 4 bases, with 13 bases of the junction left unmatched. This CDR3 is 17 amino acids long. The germline V gene encodes CDR1 SGHRS and CDR2 YFSETQ. DNA for the CDR3: TGCGCCAGCAGCTTGGGAGTCACAGGGGCGCTTGGATACGAGCAGTACTTC. It codes for CASSLGVTGALGYEQYF.

The chain employs TRBV2 and TRBJ2-2; 7 nucleotides match TRBD1. Per the germline V gene, CDR1 is SNHLY and CDR2 is FYNNEI. The V segment lost 6 bases and the J segment 3 bases; nucleotides outside the gene matches: 10. This CDR3 has 16 amino acids. The CDR3 coding sequence is TGTGCCAGCAGCTATGGGACAGCCCGAGACACCGGGGAGCTGTTTTTT. It is translated as CASSYGTARDTGELFF.

This clone was counted a few times. The chain uses TRBV12-3 or TRBV12-4 and TRBJ1-2; D uncertain. The CDR3 length is 13 residues. V was shortened by 5 bases and J by 5 bases, with 12 bases between the two germline ends. CDR3 region: CASSPISLYGYTF. DNA of the CDR3: TGTGCCAGCAGTCCAATCAGTTTATATGGCTACACCTTC.

This clone was observed once. The V gene is TRBV27, the J gene TRBJ2-1; D is unresolved. CDR1 is MNHEY, CDR2 SMNVEV, per germline (reference sequence). This CDR3 is 16 amino acids long. Trimming removed 3 bases at V and 2 bases at J, with 14 bases between. CDR3 in amino acids: CASSLEIGSAYNEQFF. CDR3 nucleotides: TGTGCCAGCAGTTTGGAAATCGGGTCTGCCTACAATGAGCAGTTCTTC.

The chain is built from TRBV5-4 and TRBJ2-1, with D possibly being TRBD2 (5 bases). Between the trimmed V and J ends, which lost 2 bases and 5 bases, there was a span of 11 bases. The CDR3 totals 14 residues. Germline CDR1 and CDR2: SGHNT and YYREEE (reference sequence). The chain's CDR3 is CASSFRDPDNEQFF. The CDR3 DNA follows: TGTGCCAGCAGCTTCCGGGATCCTGACAATGAGCAGTTCTTC.

The rearrangement uses TRBV4-3 and TRBJ1-4, with 8 bases that match TRBD1. After removal of 3 bases from V and 8 bases from J, the junction contained 5 bases not matched to a gene. The CDR3 sequence is 14 residues long. Per germline, CDR1 LGHNA and CDR2 YSLEER. Here the CDR3 DNA reads TGCGCCAGCAGCCAGGGGGGGACAGGCGAAAAACTGTTTTTT. Its translation: CASSQGGTGEKLFF.

This chain links TRBV9 with TRBJ2-3, with 9 bases identical to TRBD2. This CDR3 contains 19 residues. Germline V lookup: CDR1 SGDLS, CDR2 YYNGEE. V gave up 3 bases and J gave up 2 bases; unmatched junction bases: 16. This CDR3 is CASSAPRRLAGPSTDTQYF. In nucleotides, the CDR3 is TGTGCCAGCAGCGCCCCTCGTAGGCTAGCGGGGCCCTCCACAGATACGCAGTATTTT.

The chain uses TRBV27 and TRBJ2-4; D gene ambiguous. The CDR3 covers 13 residues. Between the trimmed V and J ends, which lost 4 bases and 0 bases, there was a span of 4 bases. The germline CDR1 and CDR2 sequences are MNHEY and SMNVEV (reference sequence). The CDR3 here is CASSSSAKNIQYF. The CDR3 DNA reads as TGTGCCAGCAGTTCCTCAGCCAAAAACATTCAGTACTTC.

The chain employs TRBV28 and TRBJ2-7, with D perhaps matching TRBD1 (6 bases). Deletions cut 3 bases from V and 4 bases from J, with 13 bases between. This CDR3 has 14 amino acids. Per germline, CDR1 MDHEN and CDR2 SYDVKM. CDR3 sequence (DNA): TGTGCCAGCAGTTTTGAGGCCAGGGGTTACGAGCAGTACTTC. It codes for CASSFEARGYEQYF. Supplemented by reference TRBV28 and TRBJ2-7, the full variable domain reads DVKVTQSSRYLVKRTGEKVFLECVQDMDHENMFWYRQDPGLGLRLIYFSYDVKMKEKGDIPEGYSVSREKKERFSLILESASTNQTSMYLCASSFEARGYEQYFGPGTRLTVT.

This chain connects TRBV3-1 (or the pseudogene TRBV3-2) to TRBJ1-2, with D possibly TRBD1 on 5 matching bases. CDR1 LGHDT and CDR2 YNNKEL come from the germline V gene (reference sequence). Between the trimmed V and J ends, which lost 0 bases and 8 bases, there was a span of 13 bases. The CDR3 loop spans 14 amino acids. The CDR3 is CASSQDAGPDGYTF. In DNA form, the CDR3 reads TGTGCCAGCAGCCAAGATGCGGGACCGGACGGCTACACCTTC.

V is TRBV25-1 and J is TRBJ2-1; the match to TRBD2 covers 13 bases. The germline gives CDR1 MGHDK, CDR2 SYGVNS. The length of the CDR3 is 14 residues. After removal of 9 bases from V and 7 bases from J, the junction contained 6 bases not matched to a gene. Here the CDR3 DNA reads TGTGCCAGTACTAGCGGGAGGGTGAAGAATGAGCAGTTCTTC. Its translation: CASTSGRVKNEQFF.

J is TRBJ2-1 and V is TRBV2; no firm D call. The V and J ends lost 4 bases and 4 bases respectively, with 8 bases between them. CDR1 and CDR2 (germline): SNHLY, FYNNEI. CDR3 length: 13 residues. This CDR3 is CASSGSEYNEQFF. CDR3 DNA: TGTGCCAGCAGTGGGTCAGAATACAATGAGCAGTTCTTC.

This chain connects TRBV20-1 to TRBJ2-7, with 13 bases fitting TRBD2. The V gene end was trimmed by 3 bases and the J gene end by 4 bases; junction bases not matched to a gene: 3. Germline V lookup: CDR1 DFQATT, CDR2 SNEGSKA (reference sequence). This CDR3 is 14 amino acids long. The CDR3 reads CSASRGLAGYEQYF. The CDR3 bases are TGCAGTGCTAGTAGGGGACTAGCGGGATACGAGCAGTACTTC.

The chain joins TRBV3-1 (or the pseudogene TRBV3-2) to TRBJ2-5, with 13 bases aligning to TRBD2. The CDR3 extends over 19 amino acids. Germline V CDR1 and CDR2: LGHDT, YNNKEL (reference sequence). J gave up 5 bases and V 0 bases, and 12 bases lay outside the gene matches. This CDR3 is CASSQDEGLAGSSGETQYF. The CDR3 coding sequence is TGTGCCAGCAGCCAAGATGAGGGACTAGCGGGAAGTTCGGGCGAGACCCAGTACTTC.